The 27 T cell receptor beta chains listed next were all sequenced from one sample in a study of T-cell memory formation after mild COVID-19. TCRdb re-derived calls from the 5' RACE reads in MiXCR, one entry per CDR3 protein. Among 300,000 to 350,000 distinct CDR3 sequences listed, over 10% were seen once. The sequenced material came from PBMCs or a T cell subset sorted from them (not recorded which). The receptors were sampled from a man between 18 and 35 years old who had mild COVID-19 (a few samples of this study predate the infection). Cell type and time point are not known.

This clonotype was picked up many times. The genes are TRBV2 and TRBJ1-5; 8 bases agree with TRBD1. The CDR3 runs to 14 residues. Unmatched junction bases numbered 10, after V lost 10 bases and J lost 5 bases. The germline gives CDR1 SNHLY, CDR2 FYNNEI. The CDR3 DNA sequence: TGTGCCACAAGGACAGGGTATGTGGATCAGCCCCAGCATTTT. Its translation: CATRTGYVDQPQHF.

This clonotype was recorded a few times. The rearrangement uses TRBV2 and TRBJ2-1; possible D gene TRBD2, 5 bases. The germline V gene encodes CDR1 SNHLY and CDR2 FYNNEI. Trimming took off 3 bases at V and 9 bases at J, with 18 bases between the two ends. This CDR3 is built from 15 residues. The CDR3 DNA follows: TGTGCCAGCAGTGACCTACTAGAAGTAGGTAGTGAGCAGTTCTTC. Translated, it gives CASSDLLEVGSEQFF.

This clonotype was observed a few times. The genes are TRBV5-1 and TRBJ1-3; D remains ambiguous. The V and J ends lost 0 bases and 6 bases respectively, with 10 bases between them. This CDR3 has 14 amino acids. Germline CDR1 and CDR2: SGHRS and YFSETQ. The CDR3 loop is CASSLVGIANTIYF. DNA of the CDR3: TGCGCCAGCAGCTTGGTCGGGATCGCAAACACCATATATTTT.

The V call is TRBV7-2, the J call TRBJ2-5; 7 nucleotides agree with TRBD2. CDR3 length: 13 amino acids. Germline lookup yields CDR1 SGHTA and CDR2 FQGNSA. V lost 6 bases, J lost 2 bases, and 3 bases stayed unmatched. This CDR3 is CASRGGGQETQYF. The CDR3, as DNA: TGTGCCAGCAGGGGGGGGGGACAAGAGACCCAGTACTTC.

This chain links TRBV20-1 with TRBJ1-1; perhaps TRBD1 as D (5 bases). The CDR3 runs to 12 residues. Germline V gene data show CDR1 as DFQATT and CDR2 as SNEGSKA (reference sequence). The V end lost 4 bases, the J end lost 6 bases, and 12 bases lay between the germline ends. CDR3 sequence reads: CSATRATAEAFF. The CDR3 DNA reads TGCAGTGCTACCAGGGCGACCGCTGAAGCTTTCTTT.

The J gene is TRBJ1-5, the V gene TRBV4-2; no firm D call. The CDR3 sequence is 15 residues long. The V end lost 0 bases, the J end lost 2 bases, and 8 bases lay between the germline ends. The germline V gene has CDR1 LGHNA and CDR2 YNFKEQ. The DNA of the CDR3 is TGTGCCAGCAGCCAAGAGGGTATTCGCAATCAGCCCCAGCATTTT. Its translation: CASSQEGIRNQPQHF.

This clonotype has a count of ten or more. V and J are TRBV7-9 and TRBJ2-1; 8 bases fit TRBD1. The CDR3 covers 15 residues. J gave up 2 bases and V 1 base, and 1 base lay outside the gene matches. Germline-derived CDR1 and CDR2 are SEHNR and FQNEAQ (reference sequence). This CDR3 reads CASSLGQGPYNEQFF. The CDR3 nucleotides are TGTGCCAGCAGCTTAGGACAGGGGCCCTACAATGAGCAGTTCTTC.

The genes are TRBV5-6 and TRBJ2-2; D is possibly TRBD1 (5 bases). Trimming took 0 bases from V and 0 from J, leaving 6 bases between them. Per the germline V gene, CDR1 is SGHDT and CDR2 is YYEEEE. The CDR3 length is 15 residues. Written as DNA, the CDR3 is TGTGCCAGCAGCTTGGGACAGACGAACACCGGGGAGCTGTTTTTT. This gives the protein CASSLGQTNTGELFF.

This clonotype was seen a handful of times. J is TRBJ1-1 and V is TRBV4-2, with D perhaps matching TRBD1 (6 bases). The CDR3 has 14 amino acids. The V and J ends lost 5 bases and 1 base respectively, with 11 bases between them. Germline loops: CDR1 LGHNA, CDR2 YNFKEQ. The CDR3 coding sequence is TGTGCCAGCAGCACCACGACAGGGAACACTGAAGCTTTCTTT. Protein: CASSTTTGNTEAFF.

This clonotype was counted ten times or more. V usage is TRBV24-1 and J usage is TRBJ2-5, with D possibly TRBD1 on 5 matching bases. Between the trimmed V and J ends, which lost 3 bases and 1 base, there was a span of 11 bases. CDR3 length equals 15 residues. The germline V gene has CDR1 KGHDR and CDR2 SFDVKD. The CDR3, as DNA: TGTGCCACCAGTGATGACACCAGGGTCCAAGAGACCCAGTACTTC. As protein: CATSDDTRVQETQYF.

The V call is TRBV6-5, the J call TRBJ2-1, with 8 bases fitting TRBD1. CDR1 MNHEY and CDR2 SVGAGI come from the germline V gene. The CDR3 runs 18 residues. V lost 3 bases to trimming and J lost 2 bases; unmatched junction nucleotides: 12. The CDR3 nucleotides read TGTGCCAGCAGTTATAGAGGCGGGACAGGTGGCCCCTACAATGAGCAGTTCTTC. This codes for CASSYRGGTGGPYNEQFF.

This clonotype came up many times. The chain links TRBV28 to TRBJ1-1; 8 nucleotides line up with TRBD1. The length of the CDR3 is 14 residues. J was trimmed by 11 bases and V by 1 base; bases with no gene match: 9. In germline, CDR1 is MDHEN, CDR2 SYDVKM. The CDR3 is CASSLFQGAGVAFF. CDR3 DNA: TGTGCCAGCAGTTTATTCCAGGGGGCCGGGGTGGCTTTCTTT.

This clonotype has just a few counts. The chain joins TRBV18 to TRBJ2-1; the D is unclear. Trimming pared 1 base from V and 9 bases from J, leaving 16 bases between. The CDR3 is 15 amino acids. Germline CDR1 KGHSH, CDR2 LQKENI. This chain's CDR3 is CASSPQRSDVGEQFF. The CDR3 DNA is TGTGCCAGCTCACCACAGAGGTCAGACGTGGGTGAGCAGTTCTTC.

This clonotype was observed many times. The V call is TRBV4-3, the J call TRBJ1-1, with 10 bases lining up with TRBD1. The V and J ends lost 4 bases and 6 bases, in that order; junction bases with no gene match: 5. This CDR3 is 14 amino acids long. Germline-derived CDR1 and CDR2 are LGHNA and YSLEER. In nucleotides, the CDR3 is TGCGCCAGCAGCCTTCGACAGGGGGCCTCTGAAGCTTTCTTT. It encodes CASSLRQGASEAFF.

Only a few counts were recorded for this clonotype. This chain connects TRBV4-1 to TRBJ2-5; 8 positions match TRBD2. CDR1 is MGHRA and CDR2 is YSYEKL in the germline V gene. The CDR3 has 14 amino acids. Germline trimming cut 2 bases from V and 7 bases from J; bases unmatched to any gene: 6. The CDR3 region is CASSQSVAGWTQYF. For the CDR3, the DNA is TGCGCCAGCAGCCAATCAGTAGCGGGGTGGACCCAGTACTTC.

This clonotype was counted ten times or more. This chain links TRBV7-6 with TRBJ2-3, with a possible D match to TRBD1 (6 bases). Germline V lookup: CDR1 SGHVS, CDR2 FNYEAQ. CDR3 length equals 14 residues. With 5 bases removed from V and 2 bases from J, the gap between germline ends came to 11 bases. In DNA, the CDR3 is TGTGCCAGCAGCCAGGACAGTTACACAGATACGCAGTATTTT. It translates to CASSQDSYTDTQYF.

This clonotype was picked up a small number of times. The gene calls are TRBV21-1 and TRBJ1-2. TRBV21-1 is recorded as a pseudogene. This CDR3 contains 14 residues. CDR3 bases: TGTGCCAGCAGCAGGCTAGGGGACCTCTATGGCTACACCTTC. Its translation is CASSRLGDLYGYTF.

The chain recombines TRBV28 with TRBJ1-6; the D gene is possibly TRBD1 (6 bases). The CDR3 spans 13 residues. V was pared by 8 bases and J by 8 bases, with 13 bases between. Germline V gene lookup returns CDR1 MDHEN and CDR2 SYDVKM. The CDR3 DNA reads TGTGCCAGCTATACAGGGCCTTATTCACCCCTCCACTTT. This sequence encodes CASYTGPYSPLHF.

In this sample, this clonotype turned up many times. V usage is TRBV12-3 or TRBV12-4 and J usage is TRBJ1-5; 8 nucleotides match TRBD1. The V gene end was trimmed by 6 bases and the J gene end by 8 bases; junction bases not matched to a gene: 6. The CDR3 covers 13 residues. This CDR3 reads CASRRTGIEPQHF. Here the CDR3 DNA reads TGTGCCAGCAGGCGGACAGGGATCGAGCCCCAGCATTTT.

The chain recombines TRBV4-3 with TRBJ1-4; a possible D gene is TRBD1 (6 bases). The CDR3 is made up of 14 amino acids. Per the germline V gene, CDR1 is LGHNA and CDR2 is YSLEER. V lost 1 base and J 8 bases, leaving 11 bases between the germline ends. The CDR3 region has the DNA TGCGCCAGCAGCCAAGCGGGGGGCTTCGAAAAACTGTTTTTT. It encodes CASSQAGGFEKLFF.

This clonotype was detected only a few times. The chain recombines TRBV7-9 with TRBJ2-5, with 8 bases aligning to TRBD2. The CDR3 has 14 amino acids. V was clipped by 5 bases and J by 4 bases; unmatched bases: 6. Looked up from germline, CDR1 is SEHNR and CDR2 is FQNEAQ (reference sequence). CDR3 amino acids: CASSARTSPETQYF. As DNA, the CDR3 is TGTGCCAGCAGCGCCCGGACTAGCCCAGAGACCCAGTACTTC.

This clonotype was seen many times. The chain combines TRBV29-1 with TRBJ1-3, with 9 bases identical to TRBD1. This CDR3 comprises 13 residues. In germline, CDR1 is SQVTM, CDR2 ANQGSEA. V was pared by 4 bases and J by 2 bases, with 0 bases of the junction left unmatched. In DNA, the CDR3 is TGCAGCGTTGGGACAGGGGCTGGAAACACCATATATTTT. Translated: CSVGTGAGNTIYF.

The chain is built from TRBV2 and TRBJ2-7; D unresolved. The germline gives CDR1 SNHLY, CDR2 FYNNEI. V was pared by 0 bases and J by 6 bases, with 6 bases between. The CDR3 contains 12 residues. The CDR3 spells CASSEAAAEQYV. In DNA form, the CDR3 reads TGTGCCAGCAGTGAAGCGGCGGCCGAGCAGTACGTC.

This clonotype was seen ten or more times. The chain joins TRBV7-2 to TRBJ2-2; the match to TRBD2 covers 8 bases. V was clipped by 5 bases and J by 7 bases; unmatched bases: 9. CDR3 length: 15 residues. Germline values: CDR1 SGHTA, CDR2 FQGNSA. The CDR3 sequence: CASSQSRGGHGELFF. CDR3 bases: TGTGCCAGCAGCCAGTCCCGGGGGGGCCACGGGGAGCTGTTTTTT. Together with reference TRBV7-2 and TRBJ2-2, the CDR3 gives the full variable domain: GAGVSQSPSNKVTEKGKDVELRCDPISGHTALYWYRQSLGQGLEFLIYFQGNSAPDKSGLPSDRFSAERTGGSVSTLTIQRTQQEDSAVYLCASSQSRGGHGELFFGEGSRLTVL.

V usage is TRBV12-3 or TRBV12-4 and J usage is TRBJ2-1; 8 positions agree with TRBD1. The CDR3 consists of 14 residues. V trimming: 6 bases; J trimming: 6 bases; junction bases outside the gene matches: 7. The chain's CDR3 is CASRPGGERNEQFF. Written as DNA, the CDR3 is TGTGCCAGCAGACCAGGGGGCGAACGCAATGAGCAGTTCTTC.

The chain has TRBV7-9 and TRBJ1-5; D perhaps matches TRBD1 (5 bases). Trimming left V 4 bases short and J 3 bases short, with 16 bases between. Germline assignment: CDR1 SEHNR and CDR2 FQNEAQ (reference sequence). The CDR3 consists of 16 residues. CDR3 nucleotide sequence: TGTGCCAGCAGCTCCTCCGGGGGGGGTCCCAATCAGCCCCAGCATTTT. Translated: CASSSSGGGPNQPQHF. The whole variable domain, remainder taken from reference TRBV7-9 and TRBJ1-5, is DTGVSQNPRHKITKRGQNVTFRCDPISEHNRLYWYRQTLGQGPEFLTYFQNEAQLEKSRLLSDRFSAERPKGSFSTLEIQRTEQGDSAMYLCASSSSGGGPNQPQHFGDGTRLSIL.

V and J are TRBV3-1 and TRBJ2-3; TRBD2 agrees at 9 bases. The CDR3 contains 17 residues. Germline V gene lookup returns CDR1 LGHDT and CDR2 YNNKEL (reference sequence). V shed 0 bases and J 0 bases; nucleotides not matched to a gene: 4. The CDR3 DNA reads TGTGCCAGCAGCCAAGAAGGCAGCGGGGGGAGCACAGATACGCAGTATTTT. It is translated as CASSQEGSGGSTDTQYF.